One sample yielded the 2 T cell receptor beta chains listed below, sequenced in a study of beta chain features in type 1 diabetes. Investigators reverse transcribed all isolated RNA, so they sequenced expressed TCRB transcripts. TCRdb keeps only in-frame clones here, not all; method: immunoSEQ multiplex PCR. This table has some 63,000 clones, roughly 60% appearing once. Sequencing input: Tregs from blood. The source of these receptors is a woman aged 18-29 years in good health.

This chain uses TRBV5-8 with TRBJ1-1; D not resolved. From germline, CDR1 is SGHTS and CDR2 YDEGEE. The ends were cut back, 3 bases at V and 1 base at J, with 16 bases in the middle. The CDR3 sequence is 16 residues long. CDR3 sequence: CASSSGELLKNTEAFF. CDR3 nucleotide sequence: TGTGCCAGCAGCTCGGGAGAATTACTGAAGAACACTGAAGCTTTCTTT. The variable domain in full, with the rest retrieved from reference TRBV5-8 and TRBJ1-1, is EAGVTQSPTHLIKTRGQQATLRCSPISGHTSVYWYQQALGLGLQFLLWYDEGEERNRGNFPPRFSGRQFPNYSSELNVNALELEDSALYLCASSSGELLKNTEAFFGQGTRLTVV.

This chain joins TRBV2 and TRBJ2-1; the match to TRBD1 covers 7 bases. J lost 5 bases, V lost 6 bases, and 10 bases had no gene match. Per germline, CDR1 SNHLY and CDR2 FYNNEI. The CDR3 has 15 amino acids. The CDR3 region has the DNA TGTGCCAGCAGAGATGGGACAGCCGGAAACAATGAGCAGTTCTTC. Translation: CASRDGTAGNNEQFF.